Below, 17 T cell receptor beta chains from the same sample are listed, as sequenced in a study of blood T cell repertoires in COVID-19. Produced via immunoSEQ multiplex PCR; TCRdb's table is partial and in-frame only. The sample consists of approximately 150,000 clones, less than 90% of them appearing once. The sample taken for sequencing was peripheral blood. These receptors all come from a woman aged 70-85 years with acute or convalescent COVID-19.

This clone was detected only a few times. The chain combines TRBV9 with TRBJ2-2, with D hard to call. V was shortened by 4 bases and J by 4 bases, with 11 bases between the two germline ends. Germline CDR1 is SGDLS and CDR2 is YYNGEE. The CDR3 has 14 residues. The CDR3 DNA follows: TGTGCCAGCAGCTCCAGTGGGCTCACCGGGGAGCTGTTTTTT. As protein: CASSSSGLTGELFF.

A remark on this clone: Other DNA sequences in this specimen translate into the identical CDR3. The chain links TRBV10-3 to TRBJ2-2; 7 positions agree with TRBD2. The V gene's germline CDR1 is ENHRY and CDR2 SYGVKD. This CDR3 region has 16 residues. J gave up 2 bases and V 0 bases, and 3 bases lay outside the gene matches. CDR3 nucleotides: TGTGCCATCAGTGAGTCAGGGAGGGGAAACACCGGGGAGCTGTTTTTT. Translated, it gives CAISESGRGNTGELFF.

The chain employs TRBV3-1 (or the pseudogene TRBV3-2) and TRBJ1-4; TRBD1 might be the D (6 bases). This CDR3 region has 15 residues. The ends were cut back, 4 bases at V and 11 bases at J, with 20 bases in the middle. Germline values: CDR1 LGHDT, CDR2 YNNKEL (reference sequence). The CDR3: CASSPPGHGSRKLFF. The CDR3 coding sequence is TGTGCCAGCAGCCCCCCGGGACATGGAAGCCGTAAACTGTTTTTT.

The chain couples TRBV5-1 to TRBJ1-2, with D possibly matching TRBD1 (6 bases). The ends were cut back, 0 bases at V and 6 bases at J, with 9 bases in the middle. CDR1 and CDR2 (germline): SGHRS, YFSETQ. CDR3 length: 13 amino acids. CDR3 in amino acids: CASSLAGDHGYTF. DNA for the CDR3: TGCGCCAGCAGCTTGGCAGGGGATCATGGCTACACCTTC.

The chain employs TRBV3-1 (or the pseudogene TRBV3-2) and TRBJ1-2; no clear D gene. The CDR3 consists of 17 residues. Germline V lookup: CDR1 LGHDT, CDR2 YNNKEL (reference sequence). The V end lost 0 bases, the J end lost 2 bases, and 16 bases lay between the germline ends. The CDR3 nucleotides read TGTGCCAGCAGCCAAGATTCGGTGGCTCGACTCAACTATGGCTACACCTTC. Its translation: CASSQDSVARLNYGYTF.

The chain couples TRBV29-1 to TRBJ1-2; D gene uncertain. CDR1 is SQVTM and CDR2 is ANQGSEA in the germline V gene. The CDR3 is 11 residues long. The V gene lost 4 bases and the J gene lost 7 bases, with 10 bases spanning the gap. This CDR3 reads CSVGGVGGYTF. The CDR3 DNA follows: TGCAGCGTTGGCGGGGTCGGTGGCTACACCTTC. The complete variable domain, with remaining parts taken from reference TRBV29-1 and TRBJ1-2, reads SAVISQKPSRDICQRGTSLTIQCQVDSQVTMMFWYRQQPGQSLTLIATANQGSEATYESGFVIDKFPISRPNLTFSTLTVSNMSPEDSSIYLCSVGGVGGYTFGSGTRLTVV.

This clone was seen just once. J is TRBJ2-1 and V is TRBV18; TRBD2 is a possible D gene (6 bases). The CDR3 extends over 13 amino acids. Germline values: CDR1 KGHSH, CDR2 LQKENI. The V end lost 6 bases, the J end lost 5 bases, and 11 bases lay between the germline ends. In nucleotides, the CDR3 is TGTGCCAGCTCCCGACTAGTCAACAATGAGCAGTTCTTC. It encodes CASSRLVNNEQFF.

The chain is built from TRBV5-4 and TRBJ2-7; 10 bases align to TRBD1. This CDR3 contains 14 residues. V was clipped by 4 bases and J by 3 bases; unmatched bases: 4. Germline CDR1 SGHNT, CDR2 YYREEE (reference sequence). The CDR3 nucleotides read TGTGCCAGCAGCCCCGGACAGGGGGTCTACGAGCAGTACTTC. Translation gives CASSPGQGVYEQYF. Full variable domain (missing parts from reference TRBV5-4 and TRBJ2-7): ETGVTQSPTHLIKTRGQQVTLRCSSQSGHNTVSWYQQALGQGPQFIFQYYREEENGRGNFPPRFSGLQFPNYSSELNVNALELDDSALYLCASSPGQGVYEQYFGPGTRLTVT.

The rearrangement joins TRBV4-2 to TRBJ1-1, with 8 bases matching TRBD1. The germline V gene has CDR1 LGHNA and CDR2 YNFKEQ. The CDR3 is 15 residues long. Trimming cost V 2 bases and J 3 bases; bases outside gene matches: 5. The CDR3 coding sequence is TGTGCCAGCAGCCAACAGGACAGGGAGTACACTGAAGCTTTCTTT. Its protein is CASSQQDREYTEAFF.

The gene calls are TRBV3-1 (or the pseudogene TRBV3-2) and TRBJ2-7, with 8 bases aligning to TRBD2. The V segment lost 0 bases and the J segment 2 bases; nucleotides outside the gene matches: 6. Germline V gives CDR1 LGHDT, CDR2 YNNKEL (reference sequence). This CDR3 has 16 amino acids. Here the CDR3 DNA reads TGTGCCAGCAGCCAAGAAGGTATAGCGGGGACCTACGAGCAGTACTTC. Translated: CASSQEGIAGTYEQYF.

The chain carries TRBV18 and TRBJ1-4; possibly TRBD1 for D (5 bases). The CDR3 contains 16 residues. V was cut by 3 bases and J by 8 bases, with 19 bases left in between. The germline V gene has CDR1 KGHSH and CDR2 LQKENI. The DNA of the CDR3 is TGTGCCAGCTCACCGATCCCGACCCTTGGGGGGGAAAAACTGTTTTTT. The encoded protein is CASSPIPTLGGEKLFF.

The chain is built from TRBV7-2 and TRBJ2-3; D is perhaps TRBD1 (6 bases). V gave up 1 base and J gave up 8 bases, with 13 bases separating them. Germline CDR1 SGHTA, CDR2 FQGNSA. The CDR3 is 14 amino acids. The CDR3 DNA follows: TGTGCCAGCAGCTTAGAACAGACCAGGGGTACGCAGTATTTT. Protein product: CASSLEQTRGTQYF.

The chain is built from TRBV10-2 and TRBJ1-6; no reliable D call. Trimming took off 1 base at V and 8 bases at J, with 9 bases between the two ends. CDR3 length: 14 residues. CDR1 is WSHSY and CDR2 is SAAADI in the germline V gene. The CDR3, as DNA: TGCGCCAGCAGTGAGTTGCCGGGAGATTCACCCCTCCACTTT. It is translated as CASSELPGDSPLHF.

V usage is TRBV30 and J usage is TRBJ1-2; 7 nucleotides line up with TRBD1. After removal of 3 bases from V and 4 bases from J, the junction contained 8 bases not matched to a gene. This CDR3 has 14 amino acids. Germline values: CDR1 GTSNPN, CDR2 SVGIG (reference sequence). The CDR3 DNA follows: TGTGCCTGGAGCGCGGACAGGAGGGTCTATGGCTACACCTTC. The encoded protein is CAWSADRRVYGYTF.

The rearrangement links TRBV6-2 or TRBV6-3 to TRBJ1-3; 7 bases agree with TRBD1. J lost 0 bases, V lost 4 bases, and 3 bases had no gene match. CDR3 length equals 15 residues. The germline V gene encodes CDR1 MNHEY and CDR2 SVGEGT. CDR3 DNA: TGTGCCAGCAGTTTCAGGGGGAGCTCTGGAAACACCATATATTTT. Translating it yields CASSFRGSSGNTIYF.

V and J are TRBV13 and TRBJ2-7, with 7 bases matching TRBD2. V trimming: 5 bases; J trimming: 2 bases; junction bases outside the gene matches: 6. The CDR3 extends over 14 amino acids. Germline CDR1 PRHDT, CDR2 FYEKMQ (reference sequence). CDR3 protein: CASSPGGDPYEQYF. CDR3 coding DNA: TGTGCCAGCAGCCCTGGGGGGGACCCCTACGAGCAGTACTTC.

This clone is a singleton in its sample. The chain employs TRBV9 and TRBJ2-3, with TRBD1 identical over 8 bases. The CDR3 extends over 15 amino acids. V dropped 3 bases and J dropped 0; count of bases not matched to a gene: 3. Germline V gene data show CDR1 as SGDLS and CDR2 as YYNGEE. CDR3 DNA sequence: TGTGCCAGCAGCGCGGGGACAGGAAGCACAGATACGCAGTATTTT. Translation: CASSAGTGSTDTQYF.